This paragraph reports one T cell receptor (beta chain). Its antigen is undetermined. The source of the sample is a study of T cells after yellow fever vaccination. Overall study results and limits: The secondary response peaked faster, at day 5 versus 15, but was weaker. Contamination by abundant bulk-population clonotypes could be present in FACS-sorted repertoires.

TCRdb called the 5' RACE reads again in MiXCR, with one record for every CDR3 protein. Among under 250,000 distinct CDR3 sequences listed, 3% to 3.5% were seen once. Germline V CDR1 and CDR2: LGHNA, YNFKEQ. V lost 0 bases, J lost 0 bases, and 14 bases lay in between. The CDR3 covers 17 residues. V usage is TRBV4-2 and J usage is TRBJ1-2; D is unresolved. The clonotype was recovered from a man between 18 and 35 years old who received the YFV17D yellow fever vaccine. The sequenced sample was CD4+ T cells sorted from PBMCs, obtained 10 days after the yellow fever booster vaccination. CDR3 DNA: TGTGCCAGCAGCCAAGATTATCGGGCTTTAGCTAACTATGGCTACACCTTC. Encoded protein: CASSQDYRALANYGYTF.